These 24 T cell receptor beta chains came from one sample sequenced in a study of Ad26.COV2.S vaccination and SARS-CoV-2 variants. Treatment here: some 19 received Ad26.COV2.S at low or high dose, single or two shots; about 5 received placebo; per-sample allocation not given. Day 63 after the first injection of vaccine or placebo was the sampling time. Data came from immunoSEQ multiplex PCR; TCRdb stores just in-frame clones and leaves some out. The sample lists under 600,000 clones; roughly nine tenths were seen once. This sample comprised peripheral blood, obtained in a trial of Ad26.COV2.S vaccine versus placebo. The receptors were sampled from a person aged 18-65 years who received the Ad26.COV2.S COVID-19 vaccine or a placebo.

The chain uses TRBV25-1 and TRBJ1-2, with 9 bases fitting TRBD1. The V and J ends lost 1 base and 7 bases, in that order; junction bases with no gene match: 13. The CDR3 has 17 amino acids. Germline CDR1 reads MGHDK; CDR2 reads SYGVNS. The CDR3 here is CASSEFSGTGNLGGYTF. As DNA, the CDR3 is TGTGCCAGCAGTGAATTCTCCGGGACAGGGAATTTAGGTGGCTACACCTTC.

This clone was observed a handful of times. Other DNA sequences within the sample encode an identical CDR3. The chain couples TRBV6-5 to TRBJ1-1; D perhaps matches TRBD1 (6 bases). Deletions cut 6 bases from V and 1 base from J, with 9 bases between. Looked up from germline, CDR1 is MNHEY and CDR2 is SVGAGI. CDR3 length: 13 residues. DNA of the CDR3: TGTGCCAGCAGCCGGACAGCGAACACTGAAGCTTTCTTT. This gives the protein CASSRTANTEAFF.

The V call is TRBV5-6, the J call TRBJ2-5; TRBD2 might be the D (6 bases). The CDR3 is 16 amino acids. Germline assignment: CDR1 SGHDT and CDR2 YYEEEE. V was pared by 2 bases and J by 5 bases, with 19 bases between. The CDR3 region is CASSFYLGLLGETQYF. Here the CDR3 DNA reads TGTGCCAGCAGCTTTTATTTGGGACTCCTTGGGGAGACCCAGTACTTC.

V and J are TRBV27 and TRBJ1-6; 9 positions agree with TRBD1. CDR1 and CDR2 from the germline V gene are MNHEY and SMNVEV (reference sequence). V shed 3 bases, J shed 6 bases, and the junction held 3 bases outside the gene matches. The CDR3 is made up of 15 amino acids. CDR3 in amino acids: CASSFRDRVNSPLHF. CDR3 nucleotide sequence: TGTGCCAGCAGTTTCCGGGACAGGGTTAATTCACCCCTCCACTTT.

The rearrangement uses TRBV11-2 and TRBJ1-2; D is possibly TRBD1 (6 bases). The CDR3 is 12 residues long. In germline, CDR1 is SGHAT, CDR2 FQNNGV. The V end lost 5 bases, the J end lost 7 bases, and 11 bases lay between the germline ends. CDR3 sequence reads: CASSTETGGYTF. In DNA form, the CDR3 reads TGTGCCAGCAGCACCGAGACAGGTGGCTACACCTTC.

The chain combines TRBV7-9 with TRBJ2-7; D is possibly TRBD2 (5 bases). CDR3 length: 14 residues. Germline V gene lookup returns CDR1 SEHNR and CDR2 FQNEAQ (reference sequence). Trimming stripped 5 bases from V and 6 bases from J, with 17 bases between. CDR3 residues: CASSRRSPSGEQYF. DNA of the CDR3: TGTGCCAGCAGCCGTCGTTCCCCAAGCGGCGAGCAGTACTTC. The whole variable domain, remainder taken from reference TRBV7-9 and TRBJ2-7, is DTGVSQNPRHKITKRGQNVTFRCDPISEHNRLYWYRQTLGQGPEFLTYFQNEAQLEKSRLLSDRFSAERPKGSFSTLEIQRTEQGDSAMYLCASSRRSPSGEQYFGPGTRLTVT.

The CDR3 here is CASSLSRTGVKKNTEAFF. Here the CDR3 DNA reads TGTGCCAGCAGCTTAAGCCGCACAGGGGTGAAAAAGAACACTGAAGCTTTCTTT. The rearrangement uses TRBV11-2 and TRBJ1-1, with 7 bases identical to TRBD1. The J segment lost 1 base and the V segment lost 2 bases, leaving 13 bases of the junction unmatched. The germline V gene has CDR1 SGHAT and CDR2 FQNNGV. CDR3 length: 18 amino acids.

This clone was seen just once. This chain uses TRBV11-1 with TRBJ2-7, with D possibly TRBD1 on 5 matching bases. The CDR3 contains 14 residues. Germline V gene lookup returns CDR1 SGHAT and CDR2 FQDESV (reference sequence). Trimming left V 2 bases short and J 2 bases short, with 10 bases between. For the CDR3, the DNA is TGTGCCAGCAGCTTAACAGGCGTTACCTACGAGCAGTACTTC. The encoded protein is CASSLTGVTYEQYF. The full variable domain, rest sourced from reference TRBV11-1 and TRBJ2-7, is EAEVAQSPRYKITEKSQAVAFWCDPISGHATLYWYRQILGQGPELLVQFQDESVVDDSQLPKDRFSAERLKGVDSTLKIQPAELGDSAMYLCASSLTGVTYEQYFGPGTRLTVT.

This clone came up once. This chain links TRBV12-5 with TRBJ2-7; D might be TRBD2 (6 bases). Germline values: CDR1 LGHNT, CDR2 FRNRAP. V lost 5 bases to trimming and J lost 3 bases, with 17 bases between them. The CDR3 loop spans 15 amino acids. The CDR3: CASGALQEGLYEQYF. DNA of the CDR3: TGTGCTAGTGGTGCGTTGCAGGAGGGGCTCTACGAGCAGTACTTC.

V is TRBV19 and J is TRBJ1-5; tentative D call: TRBD1 (5 bases). V was shortened by 5 bases and J by 0 bases, with 17 bases between the two germline ends. Germline V gene lookup returns CDR1 LNHDA and CDR2 SQIVND (reference sequence). The CDR3 runs 17 residues. CDR3 sequence (DNA): TGTGCCAGTAGTGTTTCGCGACAGCTGTATAGCAATCAGCCCCAGCATTTT. Protein: CASSVSRQLYSNQPQHF. Filled out from reference TRBV19 and TRBJ1-5, the complete variable domain reads DGGITQSPKYLFRKEGQNVTLSCEQNLNHDAMYWYRQDPGQGLRLIYYSQIVNDFQKGDIAEGYSVSREKKESFPLTVTSAQKNPTAFYLCASSVSRQLYSNQPQHFGDGTRLSIL.

The chain couples TRBV29-1 to TRBJ1-4; 9 bases map to TRBD1. CDR1 and CDR2 from the germline V gene are SQVTM and ANQGSEA. J lost 8 bases, V lost 6 bases, and 4 bases had no gene match. There are 12 residues in the CDR3. For the CDR3, the DNA is TGCAGCGTAAAGACAGGGGGGGAAAAACTGTTTTTT. It is translated as CSVKTGGEKLFF.

The chain couples TRBV25-1 to TRBJ1-3; D gene ambiguous. The length of the CDR3 is 14 residues. Germline loops: CDR1 MGHDK, CDR2 SYGVNS. V was cut by 8 bases and J by 4 bases, with 15 bases left in between. For the CDR3, the DNA is TGTGCCAGCTCCTCGAACGGGCCGGGAAACACCATATATTTT. Translated: CASSSNGPGNTIYF.

This rearrangement joins TRBV6-5 to TRBJ2-7, with TRBD1 identical over 9 bases. The CDR3 runs 14 residues. Germline lookup yields CDR1 MNHEY and CDR2 SVGAGI. The V and J ends lost 6 bases and 5 bases, in that order; junction bases with no gene match: 8. CDR3 nucleotide sequence: TGTGCCAGCAGCGGATCGGGACAGGGAAACGAGCAGTACTTC. Amino acids: CASSGSGQGNEQYF.

The chain joins TRBV5-8 to TRBJ2-7; D is ambiguous. V gave up 2 bases and J gave up 0 bases, with 12 bases separating them. The CDR3 covers 15 residues. Germline V gives CDR1 SGHTS, CDR2 YDEGEE. CDR3 nucleotides: TGTGCCAGCAGCTTTTTTGTTAAGAGCTCCTACGAGCAGTACTTC. This codes for CASSFFVKSSYEQYF.

The V call is TRBV18, the J call TRBJ1-1; D may be TRBD1 (5 bases). CDR1 is KGHSH and CDR2 is LQKENI in the germline V gene. CDR3 length equals 16 residues. Between the trimmed V and J ends, which lost 1 base and 0 bases, there was a span of 12 bases. As DNA, the CDR3 is TGTGCCAGCTCACCACTCGGATCAGGGATGAACACTGAAGCTTTCTTT. Amino acids: CASSPLGSGMNTEAFF.

This sequence joins TRBV5-1 and TRBJ1-1; D possibly corresponds to TRBD1 (5 bases). The CDR3 extends over 17 amino acids. The germline V gene has CDR1 SGHRS and CDR2 YFSETQ. Trimming took 7 bases from V and 1 from J, leaving 23 bases between them. The CDR3 sequence is CASSRQGVLSKNTEAFF. CDR3 nucleotides: TGCGCCAGCTCCCGGCAAGGGGTTTTAAGTAAGAACACTGAAGCTTTCTTT.

CDR3 sequence: CASSLSRSKAFF. CDR3 bases: TGTGCCAGCAGTTTATCTAGGTCCAAGGCTTTCTTT. This rearrangement joins TRBV28 to TRBJ1-1; D unresolved. Trimming removed 1 base from V and 11 bases from J, with 11 bases in between. Germline V gives CDR1 MDHEN, CDR2 SYDVKM. This CDR3 has 12 amino acids.

The V and J genes are TRBV5-1 and TRBJ2-7; D possibly corresponds to TRBD2 (5 bases). V lost 6 bases and J 3 bases, leaving 16 bases between the germline ends. Germline-derived CDR1 and CDR2 are SGHRS and YFSETQ. The CDR3 has 14 residues. The CDR3 DNA is TGCGCCAGCAAACGGGCGGGCGATTACTACGAGCAGTACTTC. Its translation is CASKRAGDYYEQYF.

This chain links TRBV19 with TRBJ2-7; D may correspond to TRBD1 or TRBD2 (6 bases each). The CDR3 covers 19 residues. Germline V gene lookup returns CDR1 LNHDA and CDR2 SQIVND (reference sequence). Trimming removed 4 bases at V and 0 bases at J, with 25 bases between. The CDR3 here is CASSKVPKAGDSPSYEQYF. The CDR3 bases are TGTGCCAGTAGTAAGGTCCCCAAGGCAGGGGACTCTCCCTCCTACGAGCAGTACTTC.

The chain joins TRBV11-2 to TRBJ2-4; 7 nucleotides align to TRBD1. From germline, CDR1 is SGHAT and CDR2 FQNNGV. Unmatched junction bases numbered 6, after V lost 3 bases and J lost 1 base. This CDR3 spans 16 amino acids. CDR3 region: CASSFDRAKAKNIQYF. DNA of the CDR3: TGTGCCAGCAGCTTTGACAGGGCAAAGGCCAAAAACATTCAGTACTTC.

The gene calls are TRBV3-1 (or the pseudogene TRBV3-2) and TRBJ1-4; D call uncertain. The CDR3 runs to 19 residues. Trimming took off 0 bases at V and 6 bases at J, with 23 bases between the two ends. Germline assignment: CDR1 LGHDT and CDR2 YNNKEL (reference sequence). The CDR3 coding sequence is TGTGCCAGCAGCCAAGAACCAAAGGTTCGTTTGGGGAGGGATGAAAAACTGTTTTTT. This translates into CASSQEPKVRLGRDEKLFF.

The gene calls are TRBV29-1 and TRBJ2-5; possibly TRBD2 for D (6 bases). CDR3 size: 12 residues. CDR1 is SQVTM, CDR2 ANQGSEA, per germline. Trimming took off 7 bases at V and 1 base at J, with 10 bases between the two ends. As DNA, the CDR3 is TGCAGCGGAGCGGGCCCCCAAGAGACCCAGTACTTC. This translates into CSGAGPQETQYF.

The V and J genes are TRBV7-3 and TRBJ2-7; possible D gene TRBD2, 6 bases. CDR3 length: 15 amino acids. CDR1 is SGHTA, CDR2 FQGTGA, per germline. With 1 base removed from V and 0 bases from J, the gap between germline ends came to 10 bases. CDR3 DNA sequence: TGTGCCAGCAGCTTAATGGGGGGAGACTCCTACGAGCAGTACTTC. Translated, it gives CASSLMGGDSYEQYF.

This clone was seen only once. The chain carries TRBV27 and TRBJ1-4; the match to TRBD1 covers 9 bases. The V and J ends lost 10 bases and 5 bases, in that order; junction bases with no gene match: 8. Germline-derived CDR1 and CDR2 are MNHEY and SMNVEV (reference sequence). The CDR3 sequence is 14 residues long. The CDR3: CATARQGVNEKLFF. The CDR3 nucleotides are TGTGCCACCGCCCGACAGGGGGTAAATGAAAAACTGTTTTTT.